This entry describes one T cell receptor (beta chain). The antigen is not known. These data originate in a study of T-cell reconstitution after alpha-beta-depleted transplantation in children. Molecular barcoding with unique molecular identifiers was used for the TCRbeta library. TCRdb passed the PCR reads through MiXCR, listing each CDR3 protein once. The repertoire holds a few hundred thousand distinct CDR3 sequences, with 10% to 15% as singletons. Study observations and caveats: The high TCRbeta diversity at day 60 in some patients came from surviving recipient T cells and thymic progenitors. At around two months after transplant, the alpha-beta T cells were reportedly derived from several hundred expanded clones that came from non-depleted graft cells. Most T-cell counts and diversity one year after the transplant came from T cells that were newly produced.

CDR1 is DFQATT, CDR2 SNEGSKA, per germline (reference sequence). V was pared by 5 bases and J by 2 bases, with 13 bases of the junction left unmatched. The CDR3 totals 17 residues. The chain couples TRBV20-1 to TRBJ2-4; 9 bases map to TRBD2. This sequence was found in a male patient younger than 18 who had a stem cell transplant for acute myeloid leukemia, so the T cells may come from the graft donor. The material was PBMCs, mostly from graft donor cells, obtained 360 days after TCRalphabeta/CD19-depleted stem cell transplant. The CDR3 sequence is CSAGLGLAGIPKNIQYF. Written as DNA, the CDR3 is TGCAGTGCTGGACTGGGGCTAGCGGGAATACCCAAAAACATTCAGTACTTC.